This T cell receptor beta chain was identified during a study of T cell responses to AZD1222 COVID-19 vaccine. The repertoire was sequenced with immunoSEQ multiplex PCR; TCRdb's copy has only in-frame clones and lacks some. Of tens of thousands of clones in the sample, approximately 85% are singletons; the top ten hold around a fifth. In its sample, this clone was seen once. CDR1 is LNHNV and CDR2 is YYDKDF in the germline V gene (reference sequence). V lost 5 bases and J lost 0, with 13 bases in between. This CDR3 has 15 amino acids. J is TRBJ1-1 and V is TRBV15; D may be TRBD1 (6 bases). The origin of this receptor is an adult in good health. This specimen was peripheral blood, taken on day 0 of AZD1222 vaccination. The CDR3 reads CATSLSTGLNTEAFF. DNA of the CDR3: TGTGCCACCAGCTTATCGACAGGTTTGAACACTGAAGCTTTCTTT.